This T cell receptor beta chain originates from a study of cytomegalovirus exposure and HLA in healthy donors. Findings of the study overall: The dataset shows that most TCR sequences were rare, while some public TCRs occurred in many donors. Specific recognition of CMV antigens was confirmed in vitro for a few chains (all CMV-associated).

The donors were part of the validation cohort, which consisted of under 150 subjects and was separate from the first cohort of under 850 subjects. This CDR3 region has 13 residues. Germline values: CDR1 SGDLS, CDR2 YYNGEE. J gave up 7 bases and V 7 bases, and 5 bases lay outside the gene matches. Notes on this clone: As yet, its antigen is unknown.

Using immunoSEQ multiplex PCR, the repertoire was profiled, and TCRdb retains in-frame clones only, with some absent. The profile covers 97,000 or so clones, with about 95% appearing a single time and 0.85% to 0.95% taken by the ten largest. V is TRBV9 and J is TRBJ2-1; 10 bases agree with TRBD1. This receptor was taken from a woman aged 18-29 years in good health and CMV-seronegative. Sequenced input: PBMCs. The CDR3 here is CASRGTGANEQFF. CDR3 nucleotide sequence: TGTGCCAGCCGAGGGACAGGGGCTAATGAGCAGTTCTTC.